One and the same sample provided the 18 T cell receptor beta chains below, sequenced in a study of OX40 agonist ivuxolimab in advanced cancers. Using immunoSEQ multiplex PCR, the repertoire was profiled, and TCRdb retains in-frame clones only, with some absent. The data contain tens of thousands of clones, roughly 90% of them singletons. This material consisted of CD4+ or CD8+ T cells sorted from blood, taken in a trial of the OX40 agonist ivuxolimab. These receptors all stem from an adult with an advanced solid tumor such as melanoma, head and neck, liver or kidney cancer.

Worth noting for this clone: Germline is not matched at one junction end, which may reflect a read error. The genes are TRBV7-9 and TRBJ2-1; 8 bases agree with TRBD2. Germline lookup yields CDR1 SEHNR and CDR2 FQNEAQ (reference sequence). The CDR3 consists of 12 residues. CDR3 amino acids: CASSPDGTRVVF. The CDR3 coding sequence is TGTGCCAGCTCCCCCGACGGGACTAGAGTTGTCTTC.

The V gene is TRBV5-1, the J gene TRBJ2-5; TRBD2 matches 8 bases. V gave up 2 bases and J gave up 5 bases; unmatched junction bases: 11. The germline V gene has CDR1 SGHRS and CDR2 YFSETQ. The CDR3 spans 16 residues. In nucleotides, the CDR3 is TGCGCCAGCAGCTTAGAGCAGCGGGAGAATCGGGAGACCCAGTACTTC. This encodes CASSLEQRENRETQYF.

CDR3 sequence reads: CAWSPQDTNEKLFF. The DNA of the CDR3 is TGTGCCTGGAGTCCCCAGGATACTAATGAAAAACTGTTTTTT. The chain employs TRBV30 and TRBJ1-4; no firm D call. V dropped 2 bases and J dropped 2 bases, with 9 bases sitting between them. This CDR3 has 14 residues. CDR1 GTSNPN and CDR2 SVGIG come from the germline V gene (reference sequence).

V is TRBV9 and J is TRBJ1-5; D gene unclear. The V gene's germline CDR1 is SGDLS and CDR2 YYNGEE. CDR3 length equals 15 residues. Deletions cut 0 bases from V and 1 base from J, with 8 bases between. CDR3 sequence reads: CASSVGPGSNQPQHF. In nucleotides, the CDR3 is TGTGCCAGCAGCGTAGGACCCGGGAGCAATCAGCCCCAGCATTTT.

CDR3 sequence reads: CASGPGQGYGIQYF. The DNA for the CDR3 is TGTGCTAGTGGTCCGGGACAGGGGTACGGCATTCAGTACTTC. The chain has TRBV12-5 and TRBJ2-4; TRBD1 aligns across 10 bases. The CDR3 is 14 amino acids. Germline V CDR1 and CDR2: LGHNT, FRNRAP. J was trimmed by 9 bases and V by 5 bases; bases with no gene match: 7.

The J gene is TRBJ2-7, the V gene TRBV27; 9 bases agree with TRBD1. The trim removed 0 bases at V and 5 bases at J, leaving 8 bases unmatched. This CDR3 is 16 amino acids long. Germline V gene lookup returns CDR1 MNHEY and CDR2 SMNVEV (reference sequence). This CDR3 is CASSLSEDRGINEQYF. CDR3 nucleotides: TGTGCCAGCAGTTTATCTGAGGACAGGGGCATAAACGAGCAGTACTTC.

The V call is TRBV29-1, the J call TRBJ2-5; 11 bases are shared with TRBD2. Germline-derived CDR1 and CDR2 are SQVTM and ANQGSEA. J was trimmed by 3 bases and V by 6 bases; bases with no gene match: 0. The CDR3 spans 12 residues. This CDR3 is CSVGLAEETQYF. The CDR3 DNA sequence: TGCAGCGTGGGACTAGCGGAAGAGACCCAGTACTTC.

This clone came up once. This chain joins TRBV2 and TRBJ1-4; D unclear. V lost 6 bases to trimming and J lost 3 bases, with 14 bases between them. Germline V gene sequence: CDR1 SNHLY, CDR2 FYNNEI. The CDR3 length is 15 residues. The CDR3 DNA follows: TGTGCCAGCAGGAACTCGGGTAGGGCTAATGAAAAACTGTTTTTT. Its protein is CASRNSGRANEKLFF.

The rearrangement uses TRBV7-2 and TRBJ2-5; TRBD2 matches 11 bases. The length of the CDR3 is 17 residues. With 4 bases clipped from V and 2 bases from J, the junction kept 9 bases outside the gene matches. Germline V lookup: CDR1 SGHTA, CDR2 FQGNSA. In nucleotides, the CDR3 is TGTGCCAGCAGCTCTCAGACTAGCGGGATGGTACAAGAGACCCAGTACTTC. Translating it yields CASSSQTSGMVQETQYF.

The chain links TRBV6-5 to TRBJ2-7; the match to TRBD2 covers 8 bases. The trim removed 6 bases at V and 3 bases at J, leaving 10 bases unmatched. There are 15 residues in the CDR3. From germline, CDR1 is MNHEY and CDR2 SVGAGI. CDR3: CASSPQLAVFYEQYF. DNA of the CDR3: TGTGCCAGCAGCCCCCAACTAGCGGTCTTCTACGAGCAGTACTTC.

The chain carries TRBV7-2 and TRBJ1-5; no clear D gene. The CDR3 is 12 amino acids. CDR1 is SGHTA and CDR2 is FQGNSA in the germline V gene. Trimming left V 6 bases short and J 7 bases short, with 10 bases between. The CDR3 is CASRSGGQPQHF. The CDR3 bases are TGTGCCAGCAGGTCAGGCGGACAGCCCCAGCATTTT.

V and J are TRBV29-1 and TRBJ2-2, with 7 bases matching TRBD1. CDR3 length: 15 amino acids. Trimming took 4 bases from V and 0 from J; bases not matched to a gene: 5. Germline-derived CDR1 and CDR2 are SQVTM and ANQGSEA. The CDR3 sequence is CSVAARGTNTGELFF. The CDR3 DNA reads TGCAGCGTTGCAGCCAGGGGGACGAACACCGGGGAGCTGTTTTTT.

The chain combines TRBV11-2 with TRBJ2-1, with 7 bases lining up with TRBD2. Germline V lookup: CDR1 SGHAT, CDR2 FQNNGV. V was pared by 2 bases and J by 1 base, with 8 bases of the junction left unmatched. This CDR3 spans 17 amino acids. CDR3 in amino acids: CASSLPPLAASYNEQFF. In nucleotides, the CDR3 is TGTGCCAGCAGCTTACCCCCCCTAGCGGCGTCCTACAATGAGCAGTTCTTC.

This clone was observed a single time. The J gene is TRBJ1-1, the V gene TRBV6-5; D remains unclear. With 2 bases removed from V and 5 bases from J, the gap between germline ends came to 6 bases. CDR3 length: 12 residues. Germline V gene sequence: CDR1 MNHEY, CDR2 SVGAGI. The CDR3 nucleotides are TGTGCCAGCAGTTACGACCGGACTGAAGCTTTCTTT. It encodes CASSYDRTEAFF.

This sequence joins TRBV7-9 and TRBJ1-1, with a tentative D call TRBD1 (5 bases). Germline V gene lookup returns CDR1 SEHNR and CDR2 FQNEAQ (reference sequence). Trimming left V 5 bases short and J 1 base short, with 17 bases between. The CDR3 is made up of 16 amino acids. As DNA, the CDR3 is TGTGCCAGCAGCACGATTCCCGGGGGAGCGAACACTGAAGCTTTCTTT. The encoded protein is CASSTIPGGANTEAFF. Looking up the rest from reference TRBV7-9 and TRBJ1-1 gives the full variable domain: DTGVSQNPRHKITKRGQNVTFRCDPISEHNRLYWYRQTLGQGPEFLTYFQNEAQLEKSRLLSDRFSAERPKGSFSTLEIQRTEQGDSAMYLCASSTIPGGANTEAFFGQGTRLTVV.

This chain links TRBV5-8 with TRBJ2-1; no firm D call. This CDR3 has 11 amino acids. The germline CDR1 and CDR2 sequences are SGHTS and YDEGEE. V shed 0 bases and J shed 9 bases, with 4 bases lying between them. CDR3 region: CASSLESEQFF. The CDR3 DNA reads as TGTGCCAGCAGCTTGGAAAGTGAGCAGTTCTTC.

This clone was seen a handful of times. The chain has TRBV30 and TRBJ1-1; 7 bases fit TRBD1. The CDR3 runs 12 residues. Germline CDR1 GTSNPN, CDR2 SVGIG (reference sequence). J was trimmed by 4 bases and V by 6 bases; bases with no gene match: 5. Written as DNA, the CDR3 is TGTGCCTGCTGGGACAGAGGCACTGAAGCTTTCTTT. This sequence encodes CACWDRGTEAFF.

The V call is TRBV9, the J call TRBJ2-3; D is unresolved. V gave up 0 bases and J gave up 1 base, with 6 bases separating them. CDR3 length equals 14 residues. Germline CDR1 and CDR2: SGDLS and YYNGEE. The DNA of the CDR3 is TGTGCCAGCAGCGTAGTTGGTGGCACAGATACGCAGTATTTT. Translation: CASSVVGGTDTQYF.